A single sample is the source of the 16 T cell receptor beta chains below, sequenced in a study of cytomegalovirus exposure and HLA in healthy donors. PCR was performed using 60 Vbeta and 13 Jbeta primers. Sequencing was performed with immunoSEQ multiplex PCR; in TCRdb, only in-frame clones are kept and a portion is missing. The table shows 100,000 to 120,000 clones, with roughly three quarters occurring only once. The specimen was PBMCs. These receptor sequences come from a man aged 25 to 45 in good health and CMV-seropositive.

This sequence joins TRBV7-8 and TRBJ1-1, with 7 bases that match TRBD1. The CDR3 consists of 21 residues. J lost 1 base, V lost 0 bases, and 20 bases had no gene match. Germline lookup yields CDR1 SGHVS and CDR2 FQNEAQ. The CDR3 DNA is TGTGCCAGCAGCTTAGCGAGGGTTAAGGGGGCGCGGGGAACCTCGAACACTGAAGCTTTCTTT. This sequence encodes CASSLARVKGARGTSNTEAFF.

The chain carries TRBV5-4 and TRBJ1-2; D remains ambiguous. There are 15 residues in the CDR3. Trimming took 3 bases from V and 3 from J, leaving 15 bases between them. CDR1 is SGHNT and CDR2 is YYREEE in the germline V gene (reference sequence). Here the CDR3 DNA reads TGTGCCAGCAGCTATTATCCATTACTCGACTATGGCTACACCTTC. It is translated as CASSYYPLLDYGYTF.

The chain links TRBV6-6 to TRBJ1-5; tentative D call: TRBD1 (5 bases). Germline lookup yields CDR1 MNHNY and CDR2 SVGAGI (reference sequence). There are 13 residues in the CDR3. Between the trimmed V and J ends, which lost 5 bases and 7 bases, there was a span of 12 bases. The CDR3 bases are TGTGCCAGCAGTCAACCCGGGGGACAGCCCCAGCATTTT. This codes for CASSQPGGQPQHF.

This clone was seen more than once but under ten times. The chain employs TRBV12-5 and TRBJ1-1; perhaps TRBD1 as D (5 bases). Between the trimmed V and J ends, which lost 5 bases and 5 bases, there was a span of 6 bases. Per germline, CDR1 LGHNT and CDR2 FRNRAP. The CDR3 has 11 amino acids. CDR3 amino acids: CASGGGTEAFF. The CDR3 DNA reads as TGTGCTAGTGGTGGGGGGACTGAAGCTTTCTTT.

Notes on this clone: One end of the junction fails to match germline, which may point to a read error. The rearrangement joins TRBV11-2 to TRBJ1-2; the D gene is possibly TRBD1 (6 bases). The germline CDR1 and CDR2 sequences are SGHAT and FQNNGV. This CDR3 has 13 residues. The CDR3 reads CASTLHRDHGYTF. The CDR3 DNA is TGTGCCAGCACCTTACACAGGGACCATGGCTACACCTTC.

The chain carries TRBV7-9 and TRBJ1-1; possible D gene TRBD1, 5 bases. Trimming removed 4 bases at V and 2 bases at J, with 8 bases between. The germline gives CDR1 SEHNR, CDR2 FQNEAQ (reference sequence). The CDR3 consists of 13 residues. CDR3 amino acids: CASSWGYNTEAFF. CDR3 in DNA: TGTGCCAGCAGCTGGGGCTATAACACTGAAGCTTTCTTT.

The chain employs TRBV4-1 and TRBJ1-1; 8 positions match TRBD1. Germline V gene data show CDR1 as MGHRA and CDR2 as YSYEKL. The V segment lost 3 bases and the J segment 0 bases; nucleotides outside the gene matches: 0. The CDR3 is made up of 14 amino acids. The chain's CDR3 is CASSQGQVNTEAFF. CDR3 coding DNA: TGCGCCAGCAGCCAGGGACAGGTGAACACTGAAGCTTTCTTT.

The chain couples TRBV18 to TRBJ1-2; D not certain. Germline V CDR1 and CDR2: KGHSH, LQKENI. The ends were cut back, 4 bases at V and 7 bases at J, with 13 bases in the middle. The CDR3 runs to 13 residues. This CDR3 reads CASSRDSGGGYTF. As DNA, the CDR3 is TGTGCCAGCTCACGCGACTCGGGAGGTGGCTACACCTTC. Looking up the rest from reference TRBV18 and TRBJ1-2 gives the full variable domain: NAGVMQNPRHLVRRRGQEARLRCSPMKGHSHVYWYRQLPEEGLKFMVYLQKENIIDESGMPKERFSAEFPKEGPSILRIQQVVRGDSAAYFCASSRDSGGGYTFGSGTRLTVV.

The J gene is TRBJ1-2, the V gene TRBV5-3, with TRBD1 identical over 7 bases. TRBV5-3 is noted as an ORF with a role that remains uncertain. This CDR3 comprises 15 residues. Trimming cost V 4 bases and J 4 bases; bases outside gene matches: 10. The chain's CDR3 is CARSGGLTGFYGYTF. The CDR3 nucleotides read TGTGCCAGAAGCGGGGGATTGACAGGGTTCTATGGCTACACCTTC.

The chain has TRBV29-1 and TRBJ1-3; D is unresolved. Per germline, CDR1 SQVTM and CDR2 ANQGSEA. The CDR3 has 13 amino acids. V dropped 2 bases and J dropped 4 bases, with 9 bases sitting between them. The CDR3 here is CSVEPLSGNTIYF. The CDR3 coding sequence is TGCAGCGTTGAACCACTGTCCGGAAACACCATATATTTT.

This clone has only a few counts. This rearrangement joins TRBV25-1 to TRBJ2-6, with D tentatively TRBD1 (6 bases). The germline V and J ends were trimmed by 5 bases and 2 bases, with 10 bases remaining between them. The CDR3 consists of 15 residues. The germline V gene has CDR1 MGHDK and CDR2 SYGVNS. The CDR3 is CASSLGAAGANVLTF. The CDR3, as DNA: TGTGCCAGCAGTTTGGGGGCTGCTGGGGCCAACGTCCTGACTTTC. Full variable domain (rest looked up from reference TRBV25-1 and TRBJ2-6): EADIYQTPRYLVIGTGKKITLECSQTMGHDKMYWYQQDPGMELHLIHYSYGVNSTEKGDLSSESTVSRIRTEHFPLTLESARPSHTSQYLCASSLGAAGANVLTFGAGSRLTVL.

This chain joins TRBV5-8 and TRBJ1-2, with 9 bases matching TRBD1. V trimming: 2 bases; J trimming: 2 bases; junction bases outside the gene matches: 1. Germline CDR1 is SGHTS and CDR2 is YDEGEE. The CDR3 runs 14 residues. CDR3 amino acids: CASSLTGGNYGYTF. The DNA of the CDR3 is TGTGCCAGCAGCTTAACAGGGGGCAACTATGGCTACACCTTC.

This clone was detected only a few times. The rearrangement uses TRBV6-6 and TRBJ2-7; D perhaps matches TRBD1 (5 bases). The CDR3 length is 14 residues. The germline CDR1 and CDR2 sequences are MNHNY and SVGAGI (reference sequence). The ends were cut back, 7 bases at V and 5 bases at J, with 18 bases in the middle. CDR3 amino acids: CASTSGPKGHEQYF. CDR3 nucleotide sequence: TGTGCCAGCACCTCCGGACCCAAGGGGCACGAGCAGTACTTC.

V is TRBV18 and J is TRBJ2-3; the match to TRBD2 covers 10 bases. This CDR3 is built from 16 residues. The V gene's germline CDR1 is KGHSH and CDR2 LQKENI. Trimming removed 3 bases from V and 1 base from J; junction bases left unmatched: 4. The CDR3 is CASSPALAGGTDTQYF. The CDR3 nucleotides read TGTGCCAGCTCACCGGCGCTAGCGGGAGGCACAGATACGCAGTATTTT. Full variable domain (outside the CDR3, taken from reference TRBV18 and TRBJ2-3): NAGVMQNPRHLVRRRGQEARLRCSPMKGHSHVYWYRQLPEEGLKFMVYLQKENIIDESGMPKERFSAEFPKEGPSILRIQQVVRGDSAAYFCASSPALAGGTDTQYFGPGTRLTVL.

Note on this clone: One junction end does not reproduce the germline sequence, and a read error may be involved. The sample contains more than one DNA sequence encoding this CDR3. The J gene is TRBJ1-2, the V gene TRBV7-2; possible D gene TRBD1, 5 bases. CDR1 is SGHTA, CDR2 FQGNSA, per germline. The CDR3 spans 14 residues. The CDR3 sequence is CASSQLGGGEGYTF. CDR3 coding DNA: TGCGCCAGCAGCCAACTGGGGGGGGGAGAAGGCTACACCTTC.

This rearrangement joins TRBV9 to TRBJ1-1; D ambiguous. Germline-derived CDR1 and CDR2 are SGDLS and YYNGEE. The CDR3 extends over 15 amino acids. V gave up 0 bases and J gave up 2 bases, with 11 bases separating them. In nucleotides, the CDR3 is TGTGCCAGCAGCGTAGAACCAGAGGATAACACTGAAGCTTTCTTT. Translation gives CASSVEPEDNTEAFF.